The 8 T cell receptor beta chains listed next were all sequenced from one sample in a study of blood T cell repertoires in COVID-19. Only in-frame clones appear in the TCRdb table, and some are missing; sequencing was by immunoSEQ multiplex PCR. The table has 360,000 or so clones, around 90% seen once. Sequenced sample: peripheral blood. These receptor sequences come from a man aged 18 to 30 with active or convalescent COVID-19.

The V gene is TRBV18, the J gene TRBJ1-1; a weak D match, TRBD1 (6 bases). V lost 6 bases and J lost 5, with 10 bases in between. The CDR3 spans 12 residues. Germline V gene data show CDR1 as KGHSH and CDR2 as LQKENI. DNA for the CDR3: TGTGCCAGCTCCCCAGACAGGACTGAAGCTTTCTTT. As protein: CASSPDRTEAFF.

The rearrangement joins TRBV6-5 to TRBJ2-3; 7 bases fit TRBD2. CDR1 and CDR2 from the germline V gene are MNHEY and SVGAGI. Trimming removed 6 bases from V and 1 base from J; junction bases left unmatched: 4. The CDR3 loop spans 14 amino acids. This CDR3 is CASRLARGTDTQYF. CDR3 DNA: TGTGCCAGCAGACTAGCGAGGGGCACAGATACGCAGTATTTT.

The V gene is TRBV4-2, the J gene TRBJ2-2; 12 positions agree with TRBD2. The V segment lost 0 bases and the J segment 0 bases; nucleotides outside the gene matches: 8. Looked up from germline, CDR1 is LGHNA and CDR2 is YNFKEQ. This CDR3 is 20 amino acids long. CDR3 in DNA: TGTGCCAGCAGCCAAGATAGAAGGACTAGCGGGGCGGCGAACACCGGGGAGCTGTTTTTT. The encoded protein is CASSQDRRTSGAANTGELFF.

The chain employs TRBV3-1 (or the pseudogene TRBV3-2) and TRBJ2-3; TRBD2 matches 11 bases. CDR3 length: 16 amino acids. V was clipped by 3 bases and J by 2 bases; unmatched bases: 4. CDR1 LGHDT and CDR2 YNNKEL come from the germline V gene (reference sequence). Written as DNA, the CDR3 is TGTGCCAGCAGCCAGGCGACTAGCGGGGACACAGATACGCAGTATTTT. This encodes CASSQATSGDTDTQYF.

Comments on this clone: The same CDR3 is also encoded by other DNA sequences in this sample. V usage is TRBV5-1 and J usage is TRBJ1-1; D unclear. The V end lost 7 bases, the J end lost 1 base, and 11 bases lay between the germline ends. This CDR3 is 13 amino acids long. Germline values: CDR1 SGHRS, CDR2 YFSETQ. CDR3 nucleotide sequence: TGCGCCAGCTCATTCAGCGAGAACACTGAAGCTTTCTTT. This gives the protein CASSFSENTEAFF.

The CDR3 reads CASSLSRLAGEKSYEQYF. As DNA, the CDR3 is TGTGCCAGCAGTTTATCTCGACTAGCGGGAGAAAAGTCCTACGAGCAGTACTTC. The chain employs TRBV27 and TRBJ2-7; 12 positions agree with TRBD2. CDR1 MNHEY and CDR2 SMNVEV come from the germline V gene (reference sequence). The J segment lost 1 base and the V segment lost 0 bases, leaving 7 bases of the junction unmatched. This CDR3 spans 18 amino acids.

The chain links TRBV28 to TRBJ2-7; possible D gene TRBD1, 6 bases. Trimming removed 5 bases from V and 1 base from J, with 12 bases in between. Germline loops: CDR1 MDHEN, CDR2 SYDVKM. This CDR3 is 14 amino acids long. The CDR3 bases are TGTGCCAGCAGTGCCCAGGGGCAGTCCTACGAGCAGTACTTC. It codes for CASSAQGQSYEQYF.

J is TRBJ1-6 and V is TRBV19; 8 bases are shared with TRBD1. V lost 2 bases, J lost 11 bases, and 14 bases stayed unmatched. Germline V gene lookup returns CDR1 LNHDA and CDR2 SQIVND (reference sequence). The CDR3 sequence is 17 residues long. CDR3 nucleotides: TGTGCCAGTAGTATATCAGGGGGCAGTATCGCCGTAACACCCCTCCACTTT. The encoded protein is CASSISGGSIAVTPLHF.